What follows is one TCR beta chain and its context. Its antigen is unknown. This entry belongs to a study of monozygotic twins with inflammatory bowel disease. Using eight separate reactions per sample, the authors generated cDNA. Each CDR3 protein gets one entry in TCRdb, which reprocessed the 5' RACE reads and gives no DNA. The sample's table shows around 200,000 distinct CDR3 sequences. The CDR3 runs 13 residues. Study-wide findings and caveats: Healthy co-twins, by inverse Simpson, had higher TCRbeta diversity than their siblings with IBD. Added variability in patient repertoires may stem from differing immunosuppressive treatments.

The chain couples TRBV12-3 or TRBV12-4 to TRBJ1-5; the TRBD1 assignment by TCRdb is unverifiable without DNA. The source material was blood. This TCR was recovered from a human donor with ulcerative colitis or Crohn's disease, or a healthy co-twin of an affected twin (not recorded which). The CDR3 spells CASSTGGEQPQHF.